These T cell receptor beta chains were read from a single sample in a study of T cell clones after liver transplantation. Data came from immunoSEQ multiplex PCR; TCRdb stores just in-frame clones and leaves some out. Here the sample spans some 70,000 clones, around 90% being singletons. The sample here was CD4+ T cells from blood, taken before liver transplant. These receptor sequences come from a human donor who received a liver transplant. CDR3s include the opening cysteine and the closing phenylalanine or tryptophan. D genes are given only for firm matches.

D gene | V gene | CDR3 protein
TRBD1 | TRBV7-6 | CASSSRQGAVRYYNEQFF
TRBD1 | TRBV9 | CATSTGPNTGELFF
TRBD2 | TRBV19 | CASSTQRERETQYF
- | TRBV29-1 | CSVAGGAPGEQYF
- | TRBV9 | CASRRGDGAEQFF
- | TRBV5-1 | CASSWQGPYNEQFF
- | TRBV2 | CASSGIYREETQYF
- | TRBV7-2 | CASSLLWYNEQFF
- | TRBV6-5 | CASSSGPRSGYTF
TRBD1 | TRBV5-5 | CASSFGTGYEQYF
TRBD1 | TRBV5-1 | CASSLVQGARETQYF
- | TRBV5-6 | CASSLRQVYEQYF
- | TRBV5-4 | CASSLQGGGETQYF
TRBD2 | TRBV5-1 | CASSLGLAGGVSTDTQYF
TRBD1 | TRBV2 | CASSSDRGRYNEQFF
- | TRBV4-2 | CASSQEHGQANTGELFF
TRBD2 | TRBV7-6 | CASSLGSSGYEQYF
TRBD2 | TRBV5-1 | CASSILGGAGETQYF
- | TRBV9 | CASSVGGESNQPQHF
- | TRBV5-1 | CASSRGGVRETQYF
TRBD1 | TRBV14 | CASSLQGWAGELFF
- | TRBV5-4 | CASSLPAQDQHEQYF
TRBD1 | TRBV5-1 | CASSLGGTQGAAEAFF
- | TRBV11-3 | CASSLLTATNEQFF
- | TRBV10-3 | CAITRSGSDGYTF
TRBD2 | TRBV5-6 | CASSRDGLAAYNEQFF